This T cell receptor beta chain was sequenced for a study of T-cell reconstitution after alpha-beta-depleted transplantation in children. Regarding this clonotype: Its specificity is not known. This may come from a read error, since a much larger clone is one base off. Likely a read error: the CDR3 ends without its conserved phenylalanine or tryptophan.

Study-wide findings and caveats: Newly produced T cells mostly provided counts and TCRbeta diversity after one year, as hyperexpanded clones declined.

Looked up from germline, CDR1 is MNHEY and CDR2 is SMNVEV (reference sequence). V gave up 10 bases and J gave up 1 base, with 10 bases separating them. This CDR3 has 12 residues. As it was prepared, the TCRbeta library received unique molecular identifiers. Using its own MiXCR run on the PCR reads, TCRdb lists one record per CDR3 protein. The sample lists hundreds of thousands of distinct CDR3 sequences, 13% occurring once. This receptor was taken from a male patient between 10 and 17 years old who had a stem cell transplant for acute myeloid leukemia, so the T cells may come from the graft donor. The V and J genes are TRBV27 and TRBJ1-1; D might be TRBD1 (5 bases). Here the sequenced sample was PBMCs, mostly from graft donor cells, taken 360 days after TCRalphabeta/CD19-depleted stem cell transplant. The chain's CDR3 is CATWRGNTEAFY. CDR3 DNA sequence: TGTGCCACCTGGAGGGGGAACACTGAAGCTTTCTAT.